The 25 T cell receptor beta chains in this list originate from one sample, sequenced in a study of blood T cell repertoires in COVID-19. Assay used: immunoSEQ multiplex PCR; TCRdb lists only in-frame clones, some missing. The repertoire holds hundreds of thousands of clones, about 89% seen once, with more than 1.3% in the top ten. Specimen: peripheral blood. The receptors come from a woman in her thirties or forties who had recovered from COVID-19.

This clone was seen more than once but under ten times. V usage is TRBV13 and J usage is TRBJ2-7, with D hard to call. This CDR3 comprises 15 residues. CDR1 and CDR2 from the germline V gene are PRHDT and FYEKMQ (reference sequence). Trimming left V 3 bases short and J 0 bases short, with 12 bases between. CDR3 region: CASSLKPESSYEQYF. CDR3 nucleotides: TGTGCCAGCAGCTTGAAACCGGAGAGCTCCTACGAGCAGTACTTC.

The chain is built from TRBV29-1 and TRBJ2-2, with TRBD2 matching 16 bases. The V and J ends lost 6 bases and 4 bases, in that order; junction bases with no gene match: 8. The germline V gene encodes CDR1 SQVTM and CDR2 ANQGSEA. The CDR3 is 17 amino acids. The CDR3 bases are TGCAGCGTATCCGGGACTAGCGGGGGGGAAGCCACCGGGGAGCTGTTTTTT. Translation: CSVSGTSGGEATGELFF.

The CDR3 is CASSRLDRRLTDTQYF. CDR3 nucleotide sequence: TGTGCCAGCAGCCGCCTGGACAGGCGACTCACAGATACGCAGTATTTT. This chain connects TRBV5-4 to TRBJ2-3; the match to TRBD1 covers 7 bases. The V and J ends lost 4 bases and 2 bases, in that order; junction bases with no gene match: 10. The germline V gene encodes CDR1 SGHNT and CDR2 YYREEE (reference sequence). The CDR3 loop spans 16 amino acids.

CDR3 amino acids: CASSSDGESSYNEQFF. The CDR3 DNA reads TGTGCCAGCAGTTCTGATGGGGAGAGCTCCTACAATGAGCAGTTCTTC. The chain joins TRBV27 to TRBJ2-1; D possibly corresponds to TRBD2 (5 bases). The germline V and J ends were trimmed by 4 bases and 0 bases, with 13 bases remaining between them. This CDR3 has 16 amino acids. CDR1 is MNHEY, CDR2 SMNVEV, per germline (reference sequence).

This chain uses TRBV5-1 with TRBJ1-4; D not resolved. This CDR3 comprises 12 residues. Germline V gene data show CDR1 as SGHRS and CDR2 as YFSETQ. The V end was cut by 7 bases, the J end by 3 bases, with 7 bases between. CDR3 nucleotide sequence: TGCGCCAGCTCTCAGGCTAATGAAAAACTGTTTTTT. Residues: CASSQANEKLFF.

CDR3 sequence: CASSRDRGQGTGELFF. CDR3 coding DNA: TGCGCCAGCAGCAGAGACAGGGGGCAGGGCACCGGGGAGCTGTTTTTT. The chain is built from TRBV5-1 and TRBJ2-2; the match to TRBD1 covers 10 bases. The CDR3 loop spans 16 amino acids. CDR1 is SGHRS and CDR2 is YFSETQ in the germline V gene. V was pared by 4 bases and J by 4 bases, with 7 bases of the junction left unmatched.

This clone was recorded once. V is TRBV9 and J is TRBJ1-1; no definite D call. V shed 2 bases and J shed 6 bases, with 8 bases lying between them. Germline CDR1 reads SGDLS; CDR2 reads YYNGEE. The CDR3 contains 12 residues. CDR3 in DNA: TGTGCCAGCAGCGTTAGAAGTGCTGAAGCTTTCTTT. Amino acid sequence: CASSVRSAEAFF. The full variable domain, in which reference TRBV9 and TRBJ1-1 provide the parts outside the CDR3, is DSGVTQTPKHLITATGQRVTLRCSPRSGDLSVYWYQQSLDQGLQFLIQYYNGEERAKGNILERFSAQQFPDLHSELNLSSLELGDSALYFCASSVRSAEAFFGQGTRLTVV.

The chain is built from TRBV12-1 and TRBJ2-7; the D call in the table, TRBD1, was not verified against the DNA. TRBV12-1 is annotated as a pseudogene. The CDR3 length is 13 residues. The CDR3 reads CASSFVGGTEQYF. The CDR3 DNA follows: TGTGCCAGCAGCTTTGTTGGGGGCACCGAGCAGTACTTC.

The rearrangement uses TRBV19 and TRBJ1-6, with D maybe TRBD1 (5 bases). Germline CDR1 is LNHDA and CDR2 is SQIVND (reference sequence). The CDR3 sequence is 12 residues long. Here the CDR3 DNA reads TGTGGTTCGGGACTGCATAATTCACCCCTCCACTTT. It is translated as CGSGLHNSPLHF.

V usage is TRBV29-1 and J usage is TRBJ2-5; TRBD1 is a possible D gene (5 bases). The CDR3 loop spans 12 amino acids. The germline gives CDR1 SQVTM, CDR2 ANQGSEA. V shed 3 bases and J shed 2 bases, with 7 bases lying between them. In DNA, the CDR3 is TGCAGCGTTGAGAGACAGCAAGAGACCCAGTACTTC. Its protein is CSVERQQETQYF.

This sequence joins TRBV5-4 and TRBJ1-2; 7 bases line up with TRBD1. The CDR3 is made up of 16 amino acids. CDR1 is SGHNT and CDR2 is YYREEE in the germline V gene (reference sequence). J gave up 6 bases and V 4 bases, and 15 bases lay outside the gene matches. CDR3 bases: TGTGCCAGCAGCAAAGACCCAGCTGACAGGGTCCATGGCTACACCTTC. It specifies CASSKDPADRVHGYTF.

CDR3 protein: CASRPLGGTAETQYF. The DNA of the CDR3 is TGTGCCAGCAGGCCATTAGGGGGGACAGCAGAGACCCAGTACTTC. The V and J genes are TRBV7-6 and TRBJ2-5, with D possibly being TRBD1 (7 bases). This CDR3 is built from 15 residues. The V end lost 6 bases, the J end lost 4 bases, and 18 bases lay between the germline ends. Germline V gene data show CDR1 as SGHVS and CDR2 as FNYEAQ.

The gene calls are TRBV27 and TRBJ1-1, with D unresolved. V was pared by 8 bases and J by 1 base, with 17 bases between. The CDR3 extends over 15 amino acids. Germline assignment: CDR1 MNHEY and CDR2 SMNVEV (reference sequence). CDR3 sequence: CASLPGPGENTEAFF. The CDR3 nucleotides read TGTGCCAGCCTCCCCGGCCCAGGTGAGAACACTGAAGCTTTCTTT.

The rearrangement uses TRBV27 and TRBJ1-1; 9 bases agree with TRBD1. V shed 6 bases, J shed 1 base, and the junction held 9 bases outside the gene matches. CDR1 is MNHEY and CDR2 is SMNVEV in the germline V gene (reference sequence). The CDR3 has 16 residues. The CDR3 loop reads CASRGGTGNQNTEAFF. The CDR3 nucleotides are TGTGCCAGCAGGGGGGGGACAGGGAATCAGAACACTGAAGCTTTCTTT.

The rearrangement links TRBV7-9 to TRBJ2-1, with 9 positions matching TRBD2. J was trimmed by 7 bases and V by 6 bases; bases with no gene match: 7. There are 14 residues in the CDR3. The germline gives CDR1 SEHNR, CDR2 FQNEAQ (reference sequence). CDR3 sequence: CASSSSGGWNEQFF. In nucleotides, the CDR3 is TGTGCCAGCAGTTCAAGCGGGGGGTGGAATGAGCAGTTCTTC.

The chain links TRBV5-1 to TRBJ2-4; possibly TRBD1 for D (6 bases). Between the trimmed V and J ends, which lost 7 bases and 6 bases, there was a span of 14 bases. CDR1 and CDR2 from the germline V gene are SGHRS and YFSETQ. CDR3 size: 13 residues. The CDR3 bases are TGCGCCAGCCGAGACCAGGGGTTAAACATTCAGTACTTC. This encodes CASRDQGLNIQYF.

In this sample, this clone turned up a few times. The chain uses TRBV5-1 and TRBJ1-2; no clear D. CDR1 and CDR2 (germline): SGHRS, YFSETQ. This CDR3 spans 14 amino acids. V was trimmed by 0 bases and J by 1 base, leaving 7 bases between them. The CDR3 coding sequence is TGCGCCAGCAGCTTGGGTACAGTTAACTATGGCTACACCTTC. Its protein is CASSLGTVNYGYTF.

J is TRBJ1-1 and V is TRBV5-6, with a weak D call TRBD1 (6 bases). This CDR3 spans 11 amino acids. Germline-derived CDR1 and CDR2 are SGHDT and YYEEEE. Trimming took 7 bases from V and 7 from J, leaving 11 bases between them. The CDR3 loop is CASSQGVEAFF. In DNA form, the CDR3 reads TGTGCCAGCTCACAGGGAGTTGAAGCTTTCTTT.

This clone was picked up many times. The chain joins TRBV27 to TRBJ1-6; D gene uncertain. The CDR3 runs to 13 residues. V was cut by 2 bases and J by 7 bases, with 6 bases left in between. Germline CDR1 is MNHEY and CDR2 is SMNVEV (reference sequence). CDR3 nucleotides: TGTGCCAGCAGTTTAACCAGAAATTCACCCCTCCACTTT. Protein sequence: CASSLTRNSPLHF.

The chain combines TRBV5-4 with TRBJ2-2; D uncertain. Germline loops: CDR1 SGHNT, CDR2 YYREEE (reference sequence). The ends were cut back, 5 bases at V and 9 bases at J, with 23 bases in the middle. The CDR3 consists of 16 residues. CDR3 sequence (DNA): TGTGCCAGCAGAGATTCCTTAGAACTCCCTGTCCGGGAGCTGTTTTTT. This codes for CASRDSLELPVRELFF.

The rearrangement uses TRBV7-3 and TRBJ1-6; 9 bases are shared with TRBD1. The CDR3 sequence is 14 residues long. The germline gives CDR1 SGHTA, CDR2 FQGTGA. Germline trimming cut 6 bases from V and 9 bases from J; bases unmatched to any gene: 6. CDR3 amino acids: CASSTGGKSSPLHF. The CDR3 region has the DNA TGTGCCAGCAGTACAGGGGGCAAGAGTTCACCCCTCCACTTT. Supplemented by reference TRBV7-3 and TRBJ1-6, the full variable domain reads GAGVSQTPSNKVTEKGKYVELRCDPISGHTALYWYRQSLGQGPEFLIYFQGTGAADDSGLPNDRFFAVRPEGSVSTLKIQRTERGDSAVYLCASSTGGKSSPLHFGNGTRLTVT.

The chain links TRBV6-2 or TRBV6-3 to TRBJ2-5, with 8 positions matching TRBD1. The CDR3 is made up of 19 amino acids. The germline gives CDR1 MNHEY, CDR2 SVGEGT. V shed 2 bases and J 2 bases; nucleotides not matched to a gene: 16. The CDR3 DNA reads as TGTGCCAGCAGTTACGACCTTGATAGCAGGGGGCAGTGGCAAGAGACCCAGTACTTC. Protein product: CASSYDLDSRGQWQETQYF.

This clone has a count of ten or more. The J gene is TRBJ1-2, the V gene TRBV5-5; tentatively, D is TRBD1 (6 bases). This CDR3 is built from 14 residues. CDR1 is SGHKS, CDR2 YYEKEE, per germline (reference sequence). The V end lost 4 bases, the J end lost 6 bases, and 16 bases lay between the germline ends. The CDR3 spells CASSTHTGLNGYTF. Written as DNA, the CDR3 is TGTGCCAGCAGCACACATACAGGGCTCAATGGCTACACCTTC.

The chain carries TRBV5-4 and TRBJ1-2; 9 nucleotides agree with TRBD1. CDR1 SGHNT and CDR2 YYREEE come from the germline V gene (reference sequence). The CDR3 has 14 amino acids. Losses at the gene ends were 4 bases for V and 2 bases for J; bases not matched to a gene: 3. CDR3 loop: CASSGQGLNYGYTF. CDR3 sequence (DNA): TGTGCCAGCAGCGGACAGGGGCTGAACTATGGCTACACCTTC.

This clone occurred once. This rearrangement joins TRBV19 to TRBJ1-5, with 8 bases identical to TRBD1. This CDR3 has 16 amino acids. V gave up 5 bases and J gave up 4 bases; unmatched junction bases: 10. Germline loops: CDR1 LNHDA, CDR2 SQIVND (reference sequence). As DNA, the CDR3 is TGTGCCAGTAGTGCGGAGGGGCAGGGGGCAAATCAGCCCCAGCATTTT. Protein: CASSAEGQGANQPQHF.